These T cell receptor beta chains were read from a single sample in a study of shared clonotypes between healthy human individuals. Assay used: immunoSEQ multiplex PCR; TCRdb lists only in-frame clones, some missing. The table has millions of clones, 85% to 95% seen once. Sequencing was performed on naive CD8+ T cells sorted from blood. The receptor source for this set is a man aged 18 to 29 in good health. Both conserved end residues are part of each CDR3. A D gene is named only where the DNA matches it firmly. For some rows the clone size is stated as once, few or many, or as a class when expanded; others skip it.

j_gene: TRBJ2-7
d_gene: TRBD1
len: 14
v_gene: TRBV28
abundance: NA
CDR3aa: CASSSQGAGYEQYF
CDR3nt: TGTGCCAGCAGTTCACAGGGGGCAGGCTACGAGCAGTACTTC

j_gene: TRBJ2-7
d_gene: TRBD1
len: 16
v_gene: TRBV4-1
abundance: NA
CDR3aa: CASSQRGTGSSYEQYF
CDR3nt: TGCGCCAGCAGCCAAAGGGGGACAGGGTCTTCCTACGAGCAGTACTTC

j_gene: TRBJ2-3
d_gene: NA
len: 15
v_gene: TRBV4-3
abundance: NA
CDR3aa: CASSPRYPSTDTQYF
CDR3nt: TGCGCCAGCAGCCCTCGTTACCCTAGCACAGATACGCAGTATTTT

j_gene: TRBJ2-7
d_gene: NA
len: 16
v_gene: TRBV9
abundance: NA
CDR3aa: CASSVGGMTESYEQYF
CDR3nt: TGTGCCAGCAGCGTAGGAGGAATGACAGAGTCTTACGAGCAGTACTTC

j_gene: TRBJ1-1
d_gene: NA
len: 13
v_gene: TRBV6-1
abundance: NA
CDR3aa: CASSELENTEAFF
CDR3nt: TGTGCCAGCAGTGAACTAGAGAACACTGAAGCTTTCTTT

j_gene: TRBJ2-1
d_gene: TRBD2
len: 15
v_gene: TRBV10-2
abundance: NA
CDR3aa: CASRSGMSSYNEQFF
CDR3nt: TGCGCCAGCAGGAGCGGGATGAGCTCCTACAATGAGCAGTTCTTC

j_gene: TRBJ1-6
d_gene: NA
len: 15
v_gene: TRBV6-1
abundance: few
CDR3aa: CASSDSSSYNSPLHF
CDR3nt: TGTGCCAGCAGTGACAGCAGCTCCTATAATTCACCCCTCCACTTT

j_gene: TRBJ2-7
d_gene: NA
len: 12
v_gene: TRBV27
abundance: few
CDR3aa: CASSLYGGEQYF
CDR3nt: TGTGCCAGCAGTTTATATGGCGGCGAGCAGTACTTC

j_gene: TRBJ1-6
d_gene: TRBD1
len: 16
v_gene: TRBV5-4
abundance: once
CDR3aa: CASSLGPGTGDSPLHF
CDR3nt: TGTGCCAGCAGCTTGGGCCCCGGGACAGGCGATTCACCCCTCCACTTT

j_gene: TRBJ2-7
d_gene: NA
len: 14
v_gene: TRBV18
abundance: NA
CDR3aa: CASSPTASRDEQYF
CDR3nt: TGTGCCAGCTCACCAACAGCCTCACGGGACGAGCAGTACTTC

j_gene: TRBJ2-1
d_gene: TRBD2
len: 15
v_gene: TRBV7-6
abundance: NA
CDR3aa: CASSPGLAGGNEQFF
CDR3nt: TGTGCCAGCAGCCCCGGACTAGCGGGGGGCAATGAGCAGTTCTTC

j_gene: TRBJ2-1
d_gene: TRBD2
len: 13
v_gene: TRBV7-2
abundance: NA
CDR3aa: CASSRGLASEQFF
CDR3nt: TGTGCCAGCAGCCGAGGACTAGCCAGTGAGCAGTTCTTC

j_gene: TRBJ2-1
d_gene: NA
len: 14
v_gene: TRBV5-1
abundance: NA
CDR3aa: CASSSPPWFHEQFF
CDR3nt: TGCGCCAGCAGTTCCCCGCCTTGGTTCCATGAGCAGTTCTTC